This T cell receptor beta chain is from a study of lymphopenia after photon versus proton radiotherapy. V dropped 0 bases and J dropped 1 base, with 8 bases sitting between them. Looked up from germline, CDR1 is SGHRS and CDR2 is YFSETQ. The CDR3 length is 15 residues. TCRdb keeps only in-frame clones here, not all; method: immunoSEQ multiplex PCR. The table shows approximately 40,000 clones, with roughly 84% occurring only once. Notes on the study in general: Relative stability marked proton patients; photon patients lost diversity and naive cells.

Comments on this clone: Its cognate antigen is unknown.

The sequence was obtained from a woman between 65 and 79 years old with pancreatic cancer. Some clones in this sample may be carry-over from other donors' samples. The sequences come from peripheral blood, collected from a patient treated with proton-based radiotherapy. This sequence joins TRBV5-1 and TRBJ2-1; tentative D call: TRBD2 (6 bases). CDR3: CASSLGGMSYNEQFF. CDR3 nucleotide sequence: TGCGCCAGCAGCTTGGGCGGGATGTCCTACAATGAGCAGTTCTTC.